The clone carrying this T cell receptor (beta chain) has a handful of counts. Data came from immunoSEQ multiplex PCR; TCRdb stores just in-frame clones and leaves some out. Altogether about 130,000 clones are present, roughly 88% being singletons, with the ten largest covering 9% to 12%. The CDR3 runs 14 residues. CDR1 SGDLS and CDR2 YYNGEE come from the germline V gene. V shed 0 bases and J 8 bases; nucleotides not matched to a gene: 4. The data originate from a study of blood T cell repertoires in COVID-19. About the research overall: Sites in the United States, Italy and Spain provided acute and convalescent COVID-19 samples. PBMCs, B-cell-depleted T cells, or T cells provided the cDNA or gDNA that made up the material.

Sequencing was carried out using peripheral blood. This rearrangement joins TRBV9 to TRBJ2-2, with 7 nucleotides matching TRBD2. The receptor was derived from a man between 50 and 59 years old with acute or convalescent COVID-19. Written as DNA, the CDR3 is TGTGCCAGCAGCGTAGTCCCAGCGGGAGGGGAGCTGTTTTTT. It translates to CASSVVPAGGELFF.